Shown below are 4 T cell receptor beta chains from a single sample sequenced in a study of response to subunit inactivated influenza vaccine. In TCRdb, the RT-PCR reads were re-called with MiXCR into one record per CDR3 protein. The sample carries more than 600,000 distinct CDR3 sequences, roughly 18% recorded once. The source material was PBMCs from blood, sampled about 5 days after vaccination. The receptors come from a man in his fifties who received an inactivated influenza vaccine.

The chain recombines TRBV6-1 with TRBJ2-2; D is perhaps TRBD1 (6 bases). CDR1 and CDR2 from the germline V gene are MNHNS and SASEGT. The CDR3 spans 14 residues. The ends were cut back, 8 bases at V and 5 bases at J, with 15 bases in the middle. The CDR3 sequence is CASQGTQGTGELFF. In DNA, the CDR3 is TGTGCCAGCCAGGGGACCCAAGGGACCGGGGAGCTGTTTTTT.

This clonotype was found a few times. Here the CDR3 reads CASRPTTEVYGYTF. CDR3 coding DNA: TGTGCCAGCAGACCCACGACGGAGGTCTATGGCTACACCTTC. The rearrangement uses TRBV7-2 and TRBJ1-2; no firm D call. CDR3 length: 14 amino acids. V lost 6 bases and J 4 bases, leaving 15 bases between the germline ends. The germline V gene has CDR1 SGHTA and CDR2 FQGNSA.

This clonotype was picked up a small number of times. V gene TRBV20-1 combines with J gene TRBJ2-7; a possible D gene is TRBD1 (5 bases). Trimming took off 3 bases at V and 2 bases at J, with 8 bases between the two ends. The V gene's germline CDR1 is DFQATT and CDR2 SNEGSKA (reference sequence). The CDR3 contains 12 residues. CDR3 sequence reads: CSARDIPYEQYF. Written as DNA, the CDR3 is TGCAGTGCTAGGGACATCCCCTACGAGCAGTACTTC.

There are a few counts of this clonotype. The chain combines TRBV4-3 with TRBJ2-2; D is unresolved. Germline V gene lookup returns CDR1 LGHNA and CDR2 YSLEER. The CDR3 contains 14 residues. Trimming removed 0 bases at V and 3 bases at J, with 5 bases between. Here the CDR3 DNA reads TGCGCCAGCAGCCAAGACTCCTACACCGGGGAGCTGTTTTTT. This gives the protein CASSQDSYTGELFF.